Listed here are 6 T cell receptor beta chains from one sample, sequenced in a study of T cells in Graves' hyperthyroidism and ophthalmopathy. Amplified TCR beta CDR3 regions came from RNA transcripts. HTBI primers were used for first-round RT-PCR of the TCR CDR3. MiXCR, applied by TCRdb to the multiplex PCR reads, yields one record per CDR3 protein. Altogether about 160,000 distinct CDR3 sequences are present, approximately 9% being singletons, with the ten largest covering approximately 20%. The specimen was blood. These TCRs come from a woman under 30 with Graves' hyperthyroidism that later progressed to Graves' ophthalmopathy.

This clonotype was detected many times. This sequence joins TRBV20-1 and TRBJ2-3, with a weak D call TRBD1 (5 bases). The CDR3 loop spans 15 amino acids. Germline-derived CDR1 and CDR2 are DFQATT and SNEGSKA (reference sequence). Trimming removed 6 bases at V and 0 bases at J, with 16 bases between. The CDR3 DNA is TGCAGTGCGCAGTTACAGGCGACTAGCACAGATACGCAGTATTTT. Protein product: CSAQLQATSTDTQYF.

The CDR3 DNA sequence: TGTGCCAGCAGTTACTCGAAAGGGGGTCACACTGAAGCTTTCTTT. Amino acids: CASSYSKGGHTEAFF. V gene TRBV6-6 combines with J gene TRBJ1-1, with a tentative D call TRBD1 (6 bases). This CDR3 is 15 amino acids long. With 0 bases removed from V and 3 bases from J, the gap between germline ends came to 11 bases. Per germline, CDR1 MNHNY and CDR2 SVGAGI (reference sequence).

In this sample, this clonotype turned up many times. Compared with germline, one end of the junction differs, possibly owing to a read error. The V and J genes are TRBV2 and TRBJ2-3; D may be TRBD2 (5 bases). CDR1 is SNHLY, CDR2 FYNNEI, per germline. The CDR3 sequence is 13 residues long. The DNA of the CDR3 is TGTGCCAGCAGGGCCCCTAGCACCGATACGCAGTATTTT. This codes for CASRAPSTDTQYF.

This clonotype was picked up many times. DNA of the CDR3: TGTGCCAGCAGAGAACTAGGATACTACGAGCAGTACTTC. Translated: CASRELGYYEQYF. The chain employs TRBV2 and TRBJ2-7; D is perhaps TRBD2 (5 bases). CDR3 length: 13 residues. Trimming stripped 6 bases from V and 3 bases from J, with 12 bases between. In germline, CDR1 is SNHLY, CDR2 FYNNEI.

Ten or more counts support this clonotype. The chain links TRBV16 to TRBJ2-7, with TRBD2 matching 14 bases. Germline CDR1 is KGHSY and CDR2 is FQNENV. The CDR3 is made up of 15 amino acids. The V segment lost 5 bases and the J segment 7 bases; nucleotides outside the gene matches: 7. CDR3 nucleotides: TGTGCCAGCAGCGCGGGACTAGCGGGAGTAGGGGAGCAGTACTTC. Translation gives CASSAGLAGVGEQYF.

This clonotype was recorded many times. V gene TRBV19 combines with J gene TRBJ1-4; D gene uncertain. The CDR3 totals 16 residues. Trimming removed 5 bases at V and 5 bases at J, with 18 bases between. Germline V CDR1 and CDR2: LNHDA, SQIVND (reference sequence). The CDR3 DNA is TGTGCCAGTAGTTTAACAGCTACTCGAGGAAATGAAAAACTGTTTTTT. Residues: CASSLTATRGNEKLFF. Together with reference TRBV19 and TRBJ1-4, the CDR3 gives the full variable domain: DGGITQSPKYLFRKEGQNVTLSCEQNLNHDAMYWYRQDPGQGLRLIYYSQIVNDFQKGDIAEGYSVSREKKESFPLTVTSAQKNPTAFYLCASSLTATRGNEKLFFGSGTQLSVL.